This T cell receptor (beta chain) was sequenced for a study of T cell repertoires in cytomegalovirus infection. This CDR3 contains 20 residues. Per germline, CDR1 LNHNV and CDR2 YYDKDF (reference sequence). V gave up 0 bases and J gave up 0 bases, with 22 bases separating them. Each CDR3 protein gets one entry after TCRdb re-called the reads with MiXCR. Of roughly 320,000 distinct CDR3 sequences detected, 8% to 9.5% appear once; the ten largest clones hold 4.3%. The rearrangement uses TRBV15 and TRBJ2-3; D perhaps matches TRBD2 (6 bases). Input material: PBMCs. The origin of this receptor is a human donor in good health (CMV status not recorded). Some clones in this sample may be carry-over from other donors' samples. The CDR3 protein is CATSRDRRRIAVASTDTQYF. The CDR3 DNA reads as TGTGCCACCAGCAGAGATCGTAGGAGGATAGCGGTTGCTAGCACAGATACGCAGTATTTT.